These 25 T cell receptor beta chains came from one sample sequenced in a study of shared clonotypes between healthy human individuals. Data came from immunoSEQ multiplex PCR; TCRdb stores just in-frame clones and leaves some out. The table records about 1 million clones, 75% of them present only once. Sequenced input: memory CD4+ T cells sorted from blood. The subset was: CD45RA-negative fraction. These receptor sequences come from a man aged 18 to 29 in good health.

The chain employs TRBV7-9 and TRBJ2-5; D remains unclear. Trimming left V 2 bases short and J 5 bases short, with 6 bases between. This CDR3 region has 12 residues. Germline CDR1 reads SEHNR; CDR2 reads FQNEAQ (reference sequence). CDR3 amino acids: CASSLLGETQYF. The DNA for the CDR3 is TGTGCCAGCAGCTTACTTGGGGAGACCCAGTACTTC.

This clone was detected only a few times. The chain recombines TRBV19 with TRBJ2-7, with TRBD1 as a possible D gene (6 bases). Germline loops: CDR1 LNHDA, CDR2 SQIVND (reference sequence). With 3 bases removed from V and 2 bases from J, the gap between germline ends came to 11 bases. This CDR3 region has 14 residues. The CDR3 loop reads CASSISDSAYEQYF. In DNA, the CDR3 is TGTGCCAGTAGTATCTCGGACAGCGCCTACGAGCAGTACTTC.

On this clone itself: This sample includes further DNA sequences coding for the same CDR3. The J gene is TRBJ1-1, the V gene TRBV7-9; 8 nucleotides match TRBD1. After removal of 3 bases from V and 5 bases from J, the junction contained 8 bases not matched to a gene. Germline values: CDR1 SEHNR, CDR2 FQNEAQ (reference sequence). The CDR3 runs 15 residues. The CDR3 sequence: CASSFGQGGGTEAFF. The CDR3 DNA follows: TGTGCCAGCAGCTTCGGACAGGGAGGAGGAACTGAAGCTTTCTTT.

The chain recombines TRBV6-1 with TRBJ1-1, with D hard to call. Germline V lookup: CDR1 MNHNS, CDR2 SASEGT. This CDR3 region has 12 residues. With 2 bases removed from V and 5 bases from J, the gap between germline ends came to 6 bases. The CDR3 sequence is CASSEWGTEAFF. The CDR3 coding sequence is TGTGCCAGCAGTGAATGGGGTACTGAAGCTTTCTTT.

This clone was recorded many times. J is TRBJ1-5 and V is TRBV6-1, with D hard to call. Germline-derived CDR1 and CDR2 are MNHNS and SASEGT. This CDR3 has 14 residues. Trimming removed 6 bases from V and 7 bases from J, with 16 bases in between. In DNA, the CDR3 is TGTGCCAGCAGCTCCCCCACCGGAGGACAGCCCCAGCATTTT. This codes for CASSSPTGGQPQHF.

This clone was counted only a few times. The chain carries TRBV27 and TRBJ1-5; a possible D gene is TRBD1 (5 bases). CDR1 is MNHEY and CDR2 is SMNVEV in the germline V gene (reference sequence). CDR3 length: 17 residues. V lost 3 bases, J lost 4 bases, and 19 bases lay in between. CDR3 sequence: CASSLGGSWDGNQPQHF. The CDR3 DNA reads as TGTGCCAGCAGTTTGGGTGGTAGCTGGGACGGGAATCAGCCCCAGCATTTT.

This chain links TRBV6-1 with TRBJ1-2; D is unresolved. This CDR3 is built from 13 residues. Germline V gene lookup returns CDR1 MNHNS and CDR2 SASEGT. The germline V and J ends were trimmed by 2 bases and 8 bases, with 12 bases remaining between them. The CDR3 loop reads CASSERGPEGYTF. The CDR3 DNA is TGTGCCAGCAGTGAACGGGGTCCCGAAGGCTACACCTTC.

There are many counts of this clone. The J gene is TRBJ1-4, the V gene TRBV6-1; 7 bases are a match to TRBD1. Trimming at V came to 3 bases and at J to 2 bases, leaving 3 bases not matched to a gene. The CDR3 totals 15 residues. Germline loops: CDR1 MNHNS, CDR2 SASEGT. The chain's CDR3 is CASSESGGTNEKLFF. CDR3 DNA sequence: TGTGCCAGCAGTGAGTCAGGGGGGACTAATGAAAAACTGTTTTTT.

The chain combines TRBV30 with TRBJ2-5, with TRBD2 matching over 8 bases. Germline CDR1 and CDR2: GTSNPN and SVGIG (reference sequence). The CDR3 is 17 residues long. With V trimmed by 0 bases and J by 1 base, 10 bases remained unmatched. The DNA for the CDR3 is TGTGCCTGGAGTGTACAAAGTCGGCTAGCGGGCCAAGAGACCCAGTACTTC. This encodes CAWSVQSRLAGQETQYF.

V gene TRBV7-3 combines with J gene TRBJ2-7; 7 nucleotides align to TRBD1. In germline, CDR1 is SGHTA, CDR2 FQGTGA. The V segment lost 3 bases and the J segment 5 bases; nucleotides outside the gene matches: 10. The CDR3 extends over 15 amino acids. The chain's CDR3 is CASSFSGTGADEQYF. The DNA for the CDR3 is TGTGCCAGCAGCTTCAGCGGCACAGGGGCCGACGAGCAGTACTTC.

A note on this clone: The identical CDR3 is also encoded by other nucleotide sequences in the sample. This sequence joins TRBV18 and TRBJ1-5, with TRBD1 matching over 8 bases. Germline V gives CDR1 KGHSH, CDR2 LQKENI. This CDR3 is built from 14 residues. The trim removed 5 bases at V and 1 base at J, leaving 1 base unmatched. The CDR3 coding sequence is TGTGCCAGCTCAGGACAGGGAAGCAATCAGCCCCAGCATTTT. Translation: CASSGQGSNQPQHF.

This chain uses TRBV7-2 with TRBJ2-3; D remains ambiguous. The CDR3 spans 12 residues. Per the germline V gene, CDR1 is SGHTA and CDR2 is FQGNSA. Trimming left V 2 bases short and J 5 bases short, with 5 bases between. The chain's CDR3 is CASSLMEDTQYF. The CDR3 DNA reads as TGTGCCAGCAGCTTAATGGAAGATACGCAGTATTTT.

This rearrangement joins TRBV4-1 to TRBJ1-1; D is undetermined. With 0 bases removed from V and 0 bases from J, the gap between germline ends came to 17 bases. The germline gives CDR1 MGHRA, CDR2 YSYEKL. The CDR3 has 18 amino acids. The CDR3 here is CASSQDLGTVIMNTEAFF. CDR3 bases: TGCGCCAGCAGCCAAGATCTCGGCACAGTTATTATGAACACTGAAGCTTTCTTT.

V usage is TRBV19 and J usage is TRBJ1-5; D unresolved. The CDR3 consists of 15 residues. The V end lost 2 bases, the J end lost 4 bases, and 12 bases lay between the germline ends. The germline gives CDR1 LNHDA, CDR2 SQIVND (reference sequence). CDR3 protein: CASSINPWRNQPQHF. In nucleotides, the CDR3 is TGTGCCAGTAGTATAAACCCGTGGCGGAATCAGCCCCAGCATTTT.

This clone has more than one count but fewer than ten. This chain joins TRBV20-1 and TRBJ2-5, with no clear D. CDR1 is DFQATT and CDR2 is SNEGSKA in the germline V gene (reference sequence). V shed 6 bases and J shed 4 bases, with 9 bases lying between them. This CDR3 spans 11 amino acids. For the CDR3, the DNA is TGCAGTGCCCCACGATTAGAGACCCAGTACTTC. Its translation: CSAPRLETQYF.

This clone was picked up many times. The rearrangement links TRBV6-1 to TRBJ2-3; 7 bases fit TRBD2. The CDR3 loop spans 16 amino acids. J lost 5 bases, V lost 2 bases, and 10 bases had no gene match. Germline V gene data show CDR1 as MNHNS and CDR2 as SASEGT. CDR3 sequence (DNA): TGTGCCAGCAGTGAAAAGAAAGGTGGGAGGGAAGATACGCAGTATTTT. Translated: CASSEKKGGREDTQYF.

The V call is TRBV28, the J call TRBJ1-5, with TRBD1 matching over 8 bases. The V gene end was trimmed by 4 bases and the J gene end by 1 base; junction bases not matched to a gene: 3. Germline V CDR1 and CDR2: MDHEN, SYDVKM. The CDR3 is made up of 15 amino acids. CDR3 sequence: CASSSGGKSNQPQHF. The CDR3 DNA reads as TGTGCCAGCAGTTCAGGGGGCAAAAGCAATCAGCCCCAGCATTTT. The full variable domain, with the rest looked up from reference TRBV28 and TRBJ1-5, is DVKVTQSSRYLVKRTGEKVFLECVQDMDHENMFWYRQDPGLGLRLIYFSYDVKMKEKGDIPEGYSVSREKKERFSLILESASTNQTSMYLCASSSGGKSNQPQHFGDGTRLSIL.

The V and J genes are TRBV18 and TRBJ2-1; possible D gene TRBD1, 6 bases. V gave up 3 bases and J gave up 5 bases, with 11 bases separating them. Looked up from germline, CDR1 is KGHSH and CDR2 is LQKENI. This CDR3 is 14 amino acids long. In DNA, the CDR3 is TGTGCCAGCTCACCGGGGGCCGGAAACAATGAGCAGTTCTTC. It is translated as CASSPGAGNNEQFF.

The V call is TRBV30, the J call TRBJ1-2, with no clear D. V lost 0 bases, J lost 8 bases, and 7 bases lay in between. CDR3 length: 11 residues. Germline V lookup: CDR1 GTSNPN, CDR2 SVGIG (reference sequence). CDR3 loop: CAWSVQRGYTF. The DNA for the CDR3 is TGTGCCTGGAGTGTACAACGGGGCTACACCTTC.

This chain connects TRBV16 to TRBJ1-5, with 8 positions matching TRBD1. Germline-derived CDR1 and CDR2 are KGHSY and FQNENV. The CDR3 is 17 amino acids. J was trimmed by 0 bases and V by 2 bases; bases with no gene match: 6. The CDR3 spells CASSQAGQVYSNQPQHF. CDR3 coding DNA: TGTGCCAGCAGCCAAGCGGGACAGGTCTATAGCAATCAGCCCCAGCATTTT.

The chain is built from TRBV5-5 and TRBJ2-1; D ambiguous. Germline CDR1 SGHKS, CDR2 YYEKEE (reference sequence). This CDR3 is 13 amino acids long. The V and J ends lost 0 bases and 11 bases respectively, with 12 bases between them. The CDR3 loop reads CASSLGFATQQFF. CDR3 DNA sequence: TGTGCCAGCAGCTTGGGGTTCGCGACCCAGCAGTTCTTC.

The gene calls are TRBV4-1 and TRBJ2-5; 8 bases agree with TRBD1. J lost 4 bases, V lost 4 bases, and 8 bases had no gene match. This CDR3 has 15 amino acids. Germline V gene data show CDR1 as MGHRA and CDR2 as YSYEKL. The CDR3 sequence: CASSRLQQGGETQYF. The CDR3 DNA follows: TGCGCCAGCAGCCGTTTACAACAGGGGGGAGAGACCCAGTACTTC.

This clone has a handful of counts. The CDR3 DNA follows: TGTGCCAGCAGGGATAAACTGTGGGGGGAGCAGTACTTC. Amino acid sequence: CASRDKLWGEQYF. V gene TRBV2 combines with J gene TRBJ2-7; possibly TRBD1 or TRBD2 for D (5 bases each). Trimming removed 6 bases at V and 7 bases at J, with 16 bases between. Per germline, CDR1 SNHLY and CDR2 FYNNEI. The CDR3 totals 13 residues.

The V and J genes are TRBV5-4 and TRBJ2-2, with D tentatively TRBD1 (5 bases). Deletions cut 4 bases from V and 1 base from J, with 11 bases between. Germline loops: CDR1 SGHNT, CDR2 YYREEE (reference sequence). The CDR3 consists of 15 residues. CDR3 DNA: TGTGCCAGCAGCGCCTCAGGACAGAACACCGGGGAGCTGTTTTTT. It yields the protein CASSASGQNTGELFF.

V gene TRBV5-4 combines with J gene TRBJ1-1, with D possibly being TRBD1 (6 bases). CDR1 and CDR2 (germline): SGHNT, YYREEE (reference sequence). This CDR3 is built from 15 residues. Trimming removed 5 bases at V and 1 base at J, with 15 bases between. For the CDR3, the DNA is TGTGCCAGCAGGATGGGGGCTACTAGGAACACTGAAGCTTTCTTT. Encoded protein: CASRMGATRNTEAFF.